What follows describes a single T cell receptor beta chain. The data derive from a study of blood T cell repertoires in COVID-19. As for the study in general: PBMCs, B-cell-depleted T cells, or T cells provided the cDNA or gDNA that made up the material.

Measured with immunoSEQ multiplex PCR; TCRdb has only the in-frame clones, and not every one. The sample consists of more than 60,000 clones, 75% to 90% of them appearing once. V shed 0 bases, J shed 2 bases, and the junction held 9 bases outside the gene matches. CDR1 and CDR2 from the germline V gene are SGHDT and YYEEEE. This CDR3 has 17 residues. The chain carries TRBV5-6 and TRBJ2-3, with 7 bases aligning to TRBD2. This receptor was taken from a man aged 55 to 70 with active or convalescent COVID-19. Sequencing was performed on peripheral blood. Written as DNA, the CDR3 is TGTGCCAGCAGCTTGGGACTAGCCCCAGCGAACACAGATACGCAGTATTTT. Amino acid sequence: CASSLGLAPANTDTQYF.